This T cell receptor (beta chain) was found in a study of T cells in Graves' hyperthyroidism and ophthalmopathy. Amplified regions were TCR beta CDR3 sequences from RNA transcripts. A first-round RT-PCR of the TCR CDR3 used the HTBI primer set. TCRdb recomputed calls from the multiplex PCR reads with MiXCR, one row per CDR3 protein. Here the sample spans 610,000 or so distinct CDR3 sequences, about 43% being singletons. Absent ophthalmopathy progression within 18 months defined stable Graves' hyperthyroidism. This clonotype was observed a few times. The material sequenced was peripheral blood or thyroid tissue (not recorded which). The receptor was derived from a woman aged 18-30 years with Graves' hyperthyroidism.

The CDR3 region has the DNA TGTGCCAGCAGTGAAGTAGGTATTCTGTCCCCTTACGAGCAGTACTTC. Protein product: CASSEVGILSPYEQYF. The chain carries TRBV25-1 and TRBJ2-7; D is uncertain. Germline V gene sequence: CDR1 MGHDK, CDR2 SYGVNS. The CDR3 covers 16 residues. Trimming shortened V by 2 bases and J by 4 bases, and 18 bases separated the two germline ends.